This is a list of T cell receptor beta chains from one sample in a study of sequential checkpoint blockade in melanoma. Produced via immunoSEQ multiplex PCR; TCRdb's table is partial and in-frame only. The sample lists 15,000 to 20,000 clones; more than 65% were seen once. The sample consisted of tumor tissue (inferred from file names), taken from a patient given nivolumab and ipilimumab in sequence. These receptors all come from a human donor with melanoma. Both conserved end residues are part of each CDR3. The order of the fields is V gene, CDR3 length, CDR3 protein.

TRBV6-8 | 12 | CASREVQETQYF
TRBV9 | 13 | CASRGGVNQPQHF
TRBV30 | 13 | CAWRGQGNTEAFF
TRBV7-7 | 15 | CASSLGDRGNQPQHF
TRBV6-7 | 14 | CASSTPDRANGYTF
TRBV28 | 14 | CASVRDLISYGYTF
TRBV9 | 15 | CASSVGWTGGNEQYF
TRBV29-1 | 14 | CSVGENRGTGELFF
TRBV6-7 | 11 | CAISEGTLRDF
TRBV27 | 13 | CASSPGRIYGYTF
TRBV6-7 | 12 | CASSRLRTILYF
TRBV19 | 17 | CASSLPRQSYSNQPQHF
TRBV14 | 14 | CASSQGLYTGELFF
TRBV28 | 14 | CASSPRSYNSPLHF
TRBV23-1 | 15 | CASSLGGQRSYEQYF
TRBV14 | 13 | CASRRDYGEKLFF
TRBV6-8 | 14 | CASSSSGANEKLFF
TRBV18 | 15 | CASSPRDRGTDTQYF
TRBV6-7 | 14 | CASSYRPRSEKLFF
TRBV11-3 | 14 | CASSISQVQETQYF
TRBV14 | 15 | CASSRQDGLSYEQYF
TRBV28 | 16 | CASSVPGQVPNTEAFF
TRBV7-6 | 15 | CASSPDRQGGNEQYF
TRBV9 | 15 | CASSLGLAITDTQYF
TRBV23-1 | 13 | CASSLEEGLEQYF
TRBV11-3 | 16 | CASSSQTGATGNTIYF
TRBV19 | 12 | CASRQGNQPQHF
TRBV18 | 13 | CASSRREMDTQYF
TRBV7-6 | 14 | CASSIWTANTEAFF
TRBV19 | 16 | CASSIAGTSGTDTQYF
TRBV28 | 15 | CASSRGGRSGNTIYF
TRBV19 | 14 | CASSIDIYNYGYTF
TRBV6-8 | 15 | CASSVTGTGGHEQYF
TRBV18 | 13 | CASSPLDPQTQYF
TRBV30 | 15 | CAWTGTKGSGNTIYF
TRBV6-8 | 15 | CASSLDRGIGNTIYF
TRBV5-1 | 14 | CASSLGQGQETQYF
TRBV6-7 | 13 | CASSLERGDTQYF
TRBV9 | 13 | CASEAGGTGELFF
TRBV11-1 | 16 | CASSPTGPSTQGGYTF
TRBV28 | 14 | CASSLTSKAYQAFF
TRBV6-4 | 16 | CASSDSTQGAGGELFF
TRBV30 | 11 | CAWSPRLGATF
TRBV19 | 16 | CASSIQDRLNTGELFF
TRBV7-8 | 14 | CASSVETGNTEAFF
TRBV12-1 | 13 | CASSLPGTDTQYF
TRBV6-8 | 14 | CASSERAGNYGYTF
TRBV6-4 | 14 | CASSPDGGTYEQYF
TRBV7-6 | 16 | CASSSQGQGYTGELFF
TRBV19 | 18 | CASSIFGIGSGRPNEQFF
TRBV11-3 | 14 | CASSLLESGYEQFF
TRBV11-3 | 15 | CASNKQRDNYNEQFF
TRBV11-3 | 16 | CASSLAAGGPQETQYF
TRBV7-4 | 13 | CASSESSGNTIYF
TRBV4-3 | 16 | CASSHGNQPGTHQQYF
TRBV6-8 | 14 | CASSSRTGNEKLFF
TRBV6-1 | 16 | CASSEALGIAGGHQYF
TRBV30 | 18 | CAWTPYPFLGAPSSPLHF
TRBV6-8 | 15 | CASSKTGWGYNEQFF
TRBV19 | 20 | CASTASGGHGLTLPGNTIYF